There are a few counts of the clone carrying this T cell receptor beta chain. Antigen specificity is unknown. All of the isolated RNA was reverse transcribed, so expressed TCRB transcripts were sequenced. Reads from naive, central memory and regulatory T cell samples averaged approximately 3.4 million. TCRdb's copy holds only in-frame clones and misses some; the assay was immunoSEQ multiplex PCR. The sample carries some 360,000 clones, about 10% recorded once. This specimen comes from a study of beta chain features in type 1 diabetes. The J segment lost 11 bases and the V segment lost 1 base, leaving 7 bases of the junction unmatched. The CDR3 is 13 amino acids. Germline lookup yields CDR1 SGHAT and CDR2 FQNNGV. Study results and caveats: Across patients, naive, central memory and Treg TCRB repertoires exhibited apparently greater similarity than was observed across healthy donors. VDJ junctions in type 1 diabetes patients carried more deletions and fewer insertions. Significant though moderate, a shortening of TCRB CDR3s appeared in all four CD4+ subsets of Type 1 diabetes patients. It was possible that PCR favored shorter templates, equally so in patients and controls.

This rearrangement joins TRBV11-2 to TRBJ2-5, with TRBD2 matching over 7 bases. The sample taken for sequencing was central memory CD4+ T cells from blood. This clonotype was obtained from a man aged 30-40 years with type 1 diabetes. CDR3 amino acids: CASSLVGGIGQYF. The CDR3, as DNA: TGTGCCAGCAGCTTAGTCGGGGGGATTGGGCAGTACTTC.